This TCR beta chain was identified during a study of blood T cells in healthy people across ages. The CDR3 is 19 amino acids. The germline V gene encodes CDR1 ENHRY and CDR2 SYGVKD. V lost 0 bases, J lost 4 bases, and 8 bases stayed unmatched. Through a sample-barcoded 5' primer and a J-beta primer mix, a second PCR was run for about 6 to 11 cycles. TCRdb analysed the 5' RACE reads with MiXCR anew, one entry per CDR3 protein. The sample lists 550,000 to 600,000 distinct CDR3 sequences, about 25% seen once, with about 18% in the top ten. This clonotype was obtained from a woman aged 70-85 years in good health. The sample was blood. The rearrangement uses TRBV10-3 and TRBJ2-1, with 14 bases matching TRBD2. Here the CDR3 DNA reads TGTGCCATCAGTGAGTCGACTAGCGGGGGGGCCCCGGGTTACAATGAGCAGTTCTTC. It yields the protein CAISESTSGGAPGYNEQFF.